This T cell receptor beta chain was sequenced for a study of blood T cell repertoires in COVID-19. At the level of the study: From the United States, Italy and Spain came samples of acute and convalescent COVID-19. The analysed material was cDNA or gDNA that came from T cells, B-cell-depleted T cells, or PBMCs.

This clone has a single count. Authors' processing steps: It was from reference gene primer amplification that nucleated cell counts were estimated. Assay used: immunoSEQ multiplex PCR; TCRdb lists only in-frame clones, some missing. The D gene and trimming were derived from the DNA, and the V and J assignments and clone size from that table. The data show a few hundred thousand clones, about 90% seen once. Between the trimmed V and J ends, which lost 5 bases and 5 bases, there was a span of 15 bases. The germline V gene has CDR1 MNHEY and CDR2 SMNVEV (reference sequence). The CDR3 length is 15 residues.

This clonotype was sampled from a man aged 35 to 55 with active or convalescent COVID-19. This chain links TRBV27 with TRBJ1-4; weak D call: TRBD1 (6 bases). The sample was peripheral blood. Here the CDR3 reads CASSPTWTVNEKLFF. The CDR3 DNA sequence: TGTGCCAGCAGTCCAACTTGGACAGTAAATGAAAAACTGTTTTTT.